One sample yielded the 9 T cell receptor beta chains listed below, sequenced in a study of T-cell reconstitution after alpha-beta-depleted transplantation in children. Construction of the TCRbeta library involved unique molecular identifiers. One entry per CDR3 protein results from TCRdb running MiXCR on the PCR reads. The table lists 150,000 to 200,000 distinct CDR3 sequences, about 14% of them singletons. The starting material was PBMCs from the stem cell graft donor, obtained from the stem cell graft. These receptors were taken from a human donor who donated a stem cell graft to a child with acute lymphoblastic leukemia.

Comment on this clonotype: One base away lies a much larger clone, so this may be a sequencing read error. The CDR3 DNA is TGTGCCATCGGAGGGGGGGACAATGAGCAGATCTTC. Translated, it gives CAIGGGDNEQIF. The chain uses TRBV10-3 and TRBJ2-1, with D tentatively TRBD2 (7 bases). This CDR3 is built from 12 residues. Per germline, CDR1 ENHRY and CDR2 SYGVKD.

This chain joins TRBV11-3 and TRBJ2-1, with 13 bases matching TRBD2. J lost 8 bases, V lost 5 bases, and 12 bases had no gene match. The CDR3 spans 17 residues. Germline lookup yields CDR1 SGHNT and CDR2 YENEEA. The CDR3 DNA sequence: TGTGCCAGCAGCCTACTAGCGGGAGGGCCTACCACGGATGAGCAGTTCTTC. Translated: CASSLLAGGPTTDEQFF.

CDR3 DNA sequence: TGTGCCAGTAGTCCTCATAGCGGGAGTGGCGACGAGCAGTACTTC. It translates to CASSPHSGSGDEQYF. The chain is built from TRBV19 and TRBJ2-7; 9 bases agree with TRBD2. Germline CDR1 and CDR2: LNHDA and SQIVND (reference sequence). This CDR3 has 15 amino acids. V gave up 5 bases and J gave up 5 bases; unmatched junction bases: 10.

This clonotype appeared many times. The chain is built from TRBV7-9 and TRBJ2-2, with D unclear. This CDR3 is 15 amino acids long. Germline assignment: CDR1 SEHNR and CDR2 FQNEAQ (reference sequence). Trimming cost V 3 bases and J 1 base, with 9 bases left between them. The CDR3, as DNA: TGTGCCAGCAGCTTCCTCTCCGGGAACACCGGGGAGCTGTTTTTT. It encodes CASSFLSGNTGELFF.

This sequence joins TRBV4-1 and TRBJ2-4; 9 nucleotides line up with TRBD1. The CDR3 runs to 17 residues. The ends lost 5 bases at V and 0 bases at J; junction bases unmatched: 8. In germline, CDR1 is MGHRA, CDR2 YSYEKL. CDR3 amino acids: CASSDRWDREAKNIQYF. CDR3 coding DNA: TGCGCCAGCAGCGATCGCTGGGACAGGGAAGCCAAAAACATTCAGTACTTC.

This clonotype was seen ten or more times. The chain links TRBV7-9 to TRBJ1-2; 7 bases agree with TRBD1. The V and J ends lost 1 base and 11 bases, in that order; junction bases with no gene match: 22. The CDR3 runs 18 residues. CDR1 SEHNR and CDR2 FQNEAQ come from the germline V gene (reference sequence). CDR3 sequence (DNA): TGTGCCAGCAGCTTAGACCTTGTACCCGGGACAGCCCCATCGAGGTACACCTTC. Amino acid sequence: CASSLDLVPGTAPSRYTF. The entire variable domain, with the rest obtained from reference TRBV7-9 and TRBJ1-2, is as follows: DTGVSQNPRHKITKRGQNVTFRCDPISEHNRLYWYRQTLGQGPEFLTYFQNEAQLEKSRLLSDRFSAERPKGSFSTLEIQRTEQGDSAMYLCASSLDLVPGTAPSRYTFGSGTRLTVV.

This clonotype was recorded many times. This sequence joins TRBV20-1 and TRBJ1-5; the match to TRBD1 covers 8 bases. V was clipped by 4 bases and J by 3 bases; unmatched bases: 8. CDR1 DFQATT and CDR2 SNEGSKA come from the germline V gene (reference sequence). There are 15 residues in the CDR3. This chain's CDR3 is CSAKSPGQVNQPQHF. CDR3 DNA: TGCAGTGCTAAGAGCCCGGGACAGGTCAATCAGCCCCAGCATTTT.

This sequence joins TRBV29-1 and TRBJ2-3, with 11 bases fitting TRBD2. The CDR3 is 14 residues long. Germline V CDR1 and CDR2: SQVTM, ANQGSEA. V shed 4 bases, J shed 5 bases, and the junction held 5 bases outside the gene matches. The CDR3 loop is CSVGSTSGRDTQYF. The CDR3 bases are TGCAGCGTTGGGTCAACTAGCGGGAGAGATACGCAGTATTTT.

This clonotype occurred many times. The chain recombines TRBV5-1 with TRBJ1-3; 11 bases map to TRBD1. The ends lost 2 bases at V and 3 bases at J; junction bases unmatched: 7. In germline, CDR1 is SGHRS, CDR2 YFSETQ. The CDR3 extends over 17 amino acids. CDR3 sequence reads: CASSLSGTGGSGNTIYF. As DNA, the CDR3 is TGCGCCAGCAGCTTATCCGGGACAGGGGGAAGTGGAAACACCATATATTTT.